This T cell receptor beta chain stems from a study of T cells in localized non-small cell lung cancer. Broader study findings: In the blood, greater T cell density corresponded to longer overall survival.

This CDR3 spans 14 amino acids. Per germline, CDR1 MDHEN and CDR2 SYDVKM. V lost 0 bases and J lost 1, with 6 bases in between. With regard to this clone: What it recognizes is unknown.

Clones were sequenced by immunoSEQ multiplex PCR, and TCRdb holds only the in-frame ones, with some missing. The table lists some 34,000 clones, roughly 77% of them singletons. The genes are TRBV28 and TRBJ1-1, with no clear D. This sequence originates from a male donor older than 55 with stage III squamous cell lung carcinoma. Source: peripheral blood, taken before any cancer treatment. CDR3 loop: CASSLWGRNTEAFF. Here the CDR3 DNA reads TGTGCCAGCAGTTTATGGGGGAGGAACACTGAAGCTTTCTTT. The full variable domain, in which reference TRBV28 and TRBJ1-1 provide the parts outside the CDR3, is DVKVTQSSRYLVKRTGEKVFLECVQDMDHENMFWYRQDPGLGLRLIYFSYDVKMKEKGDIPEGYSVSREKKERFSLILESASTNQTSMYLCASSLWGRNTEAFFGQGTRLTVV.